This entry describes one T cell receptor beta chain. Clones were sequenced by immunoSEQ multiplex PCR, and TCRdb holds only the in-frame ones, with some missing. The table shows 100,000 or so clones, with about 86% occurring only once. The entry originates in a study of blood T cell repertoires in COVID-19. Overall study: Specimens from acute and convalescent COVID-19 originated in the United States, Italy and Spain.

In germline, CDR1 is MNHNY, CDR2 SVGAGI (reference sequence). The CDR3 runs 14 residues. Trimming removed 5 bases at V and 3 bases at J, with 14 bases between. Sequencing was done on a sample of PBMCs or T cells enriched from blood (not recorded which). This clonotype originated in a woman aged 50 to 60 who had recovered from COVID-19. V is TRBV6-6 and J is TRBJ2-7; D gene ambiguous. The DNA for the CDR3 is TGTGCCAGCAGTAATTTCCCCAACAGCTACGAGCAGTACTTC. This translates into CASSNFPNSYEQYF.